Presented here are 9 T cell receptor beta chains from one specimen sequenced in a study of graft-versus-host responses after intestinal transplantation. The data were produced by immunoSEQ multiplex PCR, yet TCRdb's version contains in-frame clones alone and is incomplete. The sample holds 95,000 to 150,000 clones, around 93% seen once. These receptors' targets are unknown. The sequencing used unstimulated CD4+ T cells sorted from spleen or lymph node cells, collected before intestinal transplant. The source of these receptors is a human donor who received an intestinal transplant.

V usage is TRBV27 and J usage is TRBJ2-1, with a weak D call TRBD2 (7 bases). Germline assignment: CDR1 MNHEY and CDR2 SMNVEV (reference sequence). CDR3 length equals 19 residues. The V end lost 2 bases, the J end lost 3 bases, and 23 bases lay between the germline ends. The CDR3 sequence: CASSLRGHRASGGYNEQFF. The CDR3 coding sequence is TGTGCCAGCAGTTTAAGGGGACACCGGGCTAGCGGAGGCTACAATGAGCAGTTCTTC.

The J gene is TRBJ1-5, the V gene TRBV29-1, with no clear D. This CDR3 is 13 amino acids long. V was clipped by 6 bases and J by 0 bases, with 9 bases between them. Per the germline V gene, CDR1 is SQVTM and CDR2 is ANQGSEA. The CDR3, as DNA: TGCAGCGTCGAGACTGTTAGCAATCAGCCCCAGCATTTT. This translates into CSVETVSNQPQHF.

The J gene is TRBJ1-1, the V gene TRBV30, with no clear D. The CDR3 consists of 13 residues. V lost 0 bases, J lost 0 bases, and 5 bases lay in between. Germline loops: CDR1 GTSNPN, CDR2 SVGIG (reference sequence). CDR3 sequence (DNA): TGTGCCTGGAGTGTACTGCTGAACACTGAAGCTTTCTTT. Amino acids: CAWSVLLNTEAFF.

This chain links TRBV5-1 with TRBJ2-5, with a tentative D call TRBD2 (5 bases). V lost 0 bases and J 5 bases, leaving 11 bases between the germline ends. Germline CDR1 SGHRS, CDR2 YFSETQ. The CDR3 spans 14 residues. The CDR3 sequence: CASSLGPPGETQYF. The CDR3 DNA reads as TGCGCCAGCAGCTTGGGCCCCCCGGGGGAGACCCAGTACTTC.

The V call is TRBV4-1, the J call TRBJ1-1; D call uncertain. V lost 1 base and J lost 3, with 12 bases in between. CDR1 and CDR2 (germline): MGHRA, YSYEKL. The CDR3 totals 15 residues. CDR3 nucleotides: TGCGCCAGCAGCCAAGCCGACGGCAGATACACTGAAGCTTTCTTT. It encodes CASSQADGRYTEAFF.

About this clone itself: The sample holds other DNA sequences that translate to the same CDR3. The V gene is TRBV20-1, the J gene TRBJ1-4; no definite D call. V was pared by 6 bases and J by 8 bases, with 10 bases between. CDR1 is DFQATT and CDR2 is SNEGSKA in the germline V gene (reference sequence). The CDR3 sequence is 11 residues long. CDR3 bases: TGCAGTGCGCGGGTCGGGGAAAAACTGTTTTTT. Protein: CSARVGEKLFF.

V and J are TRBV7-9 and TRBJ2-6, with D perhaps TRBD1 or TRBD2 (7 bases each). The CDR3 contains 18 residues. V was trimmed by 5 bases and J by 0 bases, leaving 17 bases between them. Germline V gene lookup returns CDR1 SEHNR and CDR2 FQNEAQ (reference sequence). The DNA of the CDR3 is TGTGCCAGCAGCCCCAGGGGGGGCCCTCGCTCTGGGGCCAACGTCCTGACTTTC. Translating it yields CASSPRGGPRSGANVLTF.

The chain uses TRBV6-5 and TRBJ1-1, with D hard to call. Per germline, CDR1 MNHEY and CDR2 SVGAGI. CDR3 length: 14 amino acids. V was clipped by 2 bases and J by 3 bases, with 10 bases between them. CDR3 protein: CASSYHGRDTEAFF. In nucleotides, the CDR3 is TGTGCCAGCAGTTACCACGGGAGGGACACTGAAGCTTTCTTT.

J is TRBJ2-2 and V is TRBV6-4, with D unresolved. CDR1 and CDR2 (germline): MRHNA, SNTAGT. The V and J ends lost 6 bases and 6 bases respectively, with 11 bases between them. There are 13 residues in the CDR3. The CDR3 sequence: CASSAWGSGELFF. The DNA for the CDR3 is TGTGCCAGCAGCGCCTGGGGATCCGGGGAGCTGTTTTTT.